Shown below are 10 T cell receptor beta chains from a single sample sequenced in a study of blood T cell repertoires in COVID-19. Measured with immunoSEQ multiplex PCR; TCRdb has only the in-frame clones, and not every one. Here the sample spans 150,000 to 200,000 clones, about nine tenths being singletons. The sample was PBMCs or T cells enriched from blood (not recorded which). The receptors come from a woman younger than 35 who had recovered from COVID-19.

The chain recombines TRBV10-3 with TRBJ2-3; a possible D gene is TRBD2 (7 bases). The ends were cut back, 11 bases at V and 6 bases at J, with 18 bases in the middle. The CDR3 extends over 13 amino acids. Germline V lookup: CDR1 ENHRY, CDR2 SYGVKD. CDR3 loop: CAGGGMGFDTQYF. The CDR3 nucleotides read TGTGCCGGCGGGGGCATGGGGTTCGATACGCAGTATTTT.

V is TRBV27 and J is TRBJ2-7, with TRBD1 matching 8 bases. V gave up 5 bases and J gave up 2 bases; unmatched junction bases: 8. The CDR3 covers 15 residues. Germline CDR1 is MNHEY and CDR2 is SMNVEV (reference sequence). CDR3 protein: CASSARDRRTYEQYF. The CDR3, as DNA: TGTGCCAGCAGTGCTCGGGACAGGAGAACCTACGAGCAGTACTTC.

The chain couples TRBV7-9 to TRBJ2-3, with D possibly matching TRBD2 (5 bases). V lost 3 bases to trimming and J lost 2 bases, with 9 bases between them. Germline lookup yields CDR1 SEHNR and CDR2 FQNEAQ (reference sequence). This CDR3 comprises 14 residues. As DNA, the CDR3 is TGTGCCAGCAGCTTCTCTAGCTCCACAGATACGCAGTATTTT. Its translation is CASSFSSSTDTQYF.

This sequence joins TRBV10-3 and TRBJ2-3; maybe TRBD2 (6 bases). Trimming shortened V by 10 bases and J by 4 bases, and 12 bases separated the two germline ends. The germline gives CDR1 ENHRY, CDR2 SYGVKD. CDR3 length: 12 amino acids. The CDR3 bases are TGTGCCACGCGGGAACGGGCAGATACGCAGTATTTT. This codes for CATRERADTQYF.

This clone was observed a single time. Here the CDR3 DNA reads TGTGCCAGCAGTTTCCCCGACAGGGGGCGCGATTCACCCCTCCACTTT. Protein sequence: CASSFPDRGRDSPLHF. The V and J genes are TRBV28 and TRBJ1-6, with TRBD1 matching 10 bases. Germline V CDR1 and CDR2: MDHEN, SYDVKM. This CDR3 is 16 amino acids long. The V segment lost 3 bases and the J segment 8 bases; nucleotides outside the gene matches: 7.

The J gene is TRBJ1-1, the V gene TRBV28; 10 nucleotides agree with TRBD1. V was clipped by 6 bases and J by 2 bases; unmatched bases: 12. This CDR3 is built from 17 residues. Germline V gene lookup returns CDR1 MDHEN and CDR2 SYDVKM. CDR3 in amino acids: CASRLGQGDYLNTEAFF. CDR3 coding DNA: TGTGCCAGCAGATTAGGACAGGGGGATTACCTTAACACTGAAGCTTTCTTT.

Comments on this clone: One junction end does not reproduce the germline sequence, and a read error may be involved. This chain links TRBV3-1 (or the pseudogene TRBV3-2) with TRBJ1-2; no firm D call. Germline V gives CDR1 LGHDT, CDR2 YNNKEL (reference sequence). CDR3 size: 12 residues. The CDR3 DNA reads TGTGCCAGCAGCCCATTATCAGGCACGGCCTACTTC. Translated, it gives CASSPLSGTAYF.

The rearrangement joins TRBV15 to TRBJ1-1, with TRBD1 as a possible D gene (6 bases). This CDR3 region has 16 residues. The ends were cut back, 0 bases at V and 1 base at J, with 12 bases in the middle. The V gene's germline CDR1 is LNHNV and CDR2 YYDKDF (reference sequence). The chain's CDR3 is CATSRESTGKNTEAFF. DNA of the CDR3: TGTGCCACCAGCAGAGAGTCAACAGGGAAGAACACTGAAGCTTTCTTT.

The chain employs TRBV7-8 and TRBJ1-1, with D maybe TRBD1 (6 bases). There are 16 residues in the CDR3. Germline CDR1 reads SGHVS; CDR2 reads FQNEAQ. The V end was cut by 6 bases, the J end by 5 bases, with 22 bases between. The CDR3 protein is CASSFSGTGRGTEAFF. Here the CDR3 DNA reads TGTGCCAGCAGTTTTTCCGGAACAGGGAGGGGTACTGAAGCTTTCTTT. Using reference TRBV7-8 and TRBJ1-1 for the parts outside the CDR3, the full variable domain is GAGVSQSPRYKVAKRGQDVALRCDPISGHVSLFWYQQALGQGPEFLTYFQNEAQLDKSGLPSDRFFAERPEGSVSTLKIQRTQQEDSAVYLCASSFSGTGRGTEAFFGQGTRLTVV.

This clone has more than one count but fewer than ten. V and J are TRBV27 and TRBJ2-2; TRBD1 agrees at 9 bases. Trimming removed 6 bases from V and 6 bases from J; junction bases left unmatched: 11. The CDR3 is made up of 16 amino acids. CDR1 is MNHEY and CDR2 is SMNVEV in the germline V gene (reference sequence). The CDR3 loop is CASSRTGGKLAGELFF. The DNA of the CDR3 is TGTGCCAGCAGCCGCACAGGGGGCAAGCTAGCCGGGGAGCTGTTTTTT.